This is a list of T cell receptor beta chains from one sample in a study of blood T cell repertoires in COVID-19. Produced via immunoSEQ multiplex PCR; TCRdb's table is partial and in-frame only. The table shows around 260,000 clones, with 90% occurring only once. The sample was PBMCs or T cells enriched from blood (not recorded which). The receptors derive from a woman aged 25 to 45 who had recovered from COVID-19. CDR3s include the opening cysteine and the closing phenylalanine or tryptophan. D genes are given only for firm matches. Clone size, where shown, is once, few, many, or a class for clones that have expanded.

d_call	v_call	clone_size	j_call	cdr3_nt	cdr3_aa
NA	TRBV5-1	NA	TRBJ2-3	TGCGCCAGCAGGAGTACAGATACGCAGTATTTT	CASRSTDTQYF
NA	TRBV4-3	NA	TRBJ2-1	TGCGCCAGCAGCCAAGAGTGGTTCAGAGCGGAGTCTGACTCCTACAATGAGCAGTTCTTC	CASSQEWFRAESDSYNEQFF
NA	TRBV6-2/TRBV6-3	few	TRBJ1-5	TGTGCCAGCAGTTTGTGGGGGGGCATTAATCAGCCCCAGCATTTT	CASSLWGGINQPQHF
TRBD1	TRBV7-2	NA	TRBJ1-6	TGTGCCAGCAGCTCGGGACAGGGGTATGGGTCACCCCTCCACTTT	CASSSGQGYGSPLHF
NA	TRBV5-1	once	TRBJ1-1	TGCGCCAGCAGCTTGGCTGGGGTGGCAATCGAGGGTATCCAGAACACTGAAGCTTTCTTT	CASSLAGVAIEGIQNTEAFF
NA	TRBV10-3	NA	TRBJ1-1	TGTGCCATCAGTGACCCGGGACATAACACTGAAGCTTTCTTT	CAISDPGHNTEAFF
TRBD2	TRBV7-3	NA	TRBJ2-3	TGTGCCAGCAGCTTAACGGGAGCGGGAGTTGATACGCAGTATTTT	CASSLTGAGVDTQYF
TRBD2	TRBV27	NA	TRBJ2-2	TGTGCCAGCAAAGGACTAGCGGGAGGTCACGGGGAGCTGTTTTTT	CASKGLAGGHGELFF
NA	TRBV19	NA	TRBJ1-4	TGTGCCAGTAGTGCAGACAGGAGACCAACTAATGAAAAACTGTTTTTT	CASSADRRPTNEKLFF
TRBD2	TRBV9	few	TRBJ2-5	TGTGCCAGCAGCGTAGAGTTCCCGGGAGGGCCTCGGGAGACCCAGTACTTC	CASSVEFPGGPRETQYF
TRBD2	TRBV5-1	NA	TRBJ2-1	TGCGCCAGCAGCTTGGCCATGGGACTAGCGGGATCCCGCTCGTCCTACAATGAGCAGTTCTTC	CASSLAMGLAGSRSSYNEQFF
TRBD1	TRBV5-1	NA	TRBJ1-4	TGCGCCAGCAGCCAACAGACAGGGACAACTAATGAAAAACTGTTTTTT	CASSQQTGTTNEKLFF
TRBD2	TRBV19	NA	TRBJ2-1	TGTGCCAGTAGTCCGCCGGGACTACCCTACAATGAGCAGTTCTTC	CASSPPGLPYNEQFF
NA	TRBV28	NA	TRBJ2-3	TGTGCCAGCAGTTTAAGCGTGCGGTCTAGCACAGATACGCAGTATTTT	CASSLSVRSSTDTQYF
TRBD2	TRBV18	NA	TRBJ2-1	TGTGCCAGCTCACCACGGACTAGCGGGTCTTTTTCCTACAATGAGCAGTTCTTC	CASSPRTSGSFSYNEQFF
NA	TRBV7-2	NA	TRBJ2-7	TGTGCCAGCAGCTTAGCTACGCCGGGGGTTGAGCAGTACTTC	CASSLATPGVEQYF
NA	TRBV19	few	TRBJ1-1	TGTGCCAGTAGTATAGGCGGGGGGAACACTGAAGCTTTCTTT	CASSIGGGNTEAFF
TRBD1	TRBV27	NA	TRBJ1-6	TGTGCCAGCAGTTTCGGGACAGGGGATAATTCACCCCTCCACTTT	CASSFGTGDNSPLHF
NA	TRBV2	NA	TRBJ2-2	TGTGCCACTACAGGGAACACCGGGGAGCTGTTTTTT	CATTGNTGELFF
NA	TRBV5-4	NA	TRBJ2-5	TGTGCCAGCAGCTTGGAACTAGCCGAAGAGACCCAGTACTTC	CASSLELAEETQYF
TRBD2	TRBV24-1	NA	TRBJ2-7	TGTGCCACCAACGGGAGGGACGAGCAGTACTTC	CATNGRDEQYF
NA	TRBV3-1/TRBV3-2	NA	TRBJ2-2	TGTGCCAGCAGCCAAGCCCTAGTCACCGGGGAGCTGTTTTTT	CASSQALVTGELFF
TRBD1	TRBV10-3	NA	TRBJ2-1	TGTGCCTTTGGGAGGGGACAGGGGTTCGATGAGCAGTTCTTC	CAFGRGQGFDEQFF
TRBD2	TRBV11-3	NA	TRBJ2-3	TGTGCCAGCAGCTTAAGCGGGGGGACAGATACGCAGTATTTT	CASSLSGGTDTQYF
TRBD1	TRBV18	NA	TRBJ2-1	TGTGCCAGCTCACCAGATTTGAGACAGGGTATGTCTAGTGAGCAGTTCTTC	CASSPDLRQGMSSEQFF
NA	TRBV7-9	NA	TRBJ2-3	TGTGCCAGCAGCTTTGGACAGACAGTCACAGATACGCAGTATTTT	CASSFGQTVTDTQYF
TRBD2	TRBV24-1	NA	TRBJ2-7	TGTGCCACCAGTGCCGGCGGGAGGACCTCCTACGAGCAGTACTTC	CATSAGGRTSYEQYF
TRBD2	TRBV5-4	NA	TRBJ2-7	TGTGCCAGCAGCGGGTCCGGGACTAGCGACGAGCAGTACTTC	CASSGSGTSDEQYF
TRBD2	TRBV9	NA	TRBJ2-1	TGTGCCAGCAGCGTAGGTACGGGAGGGCCTCGGGAGCAGTTCTTC	CASSVGTGGPREQFF
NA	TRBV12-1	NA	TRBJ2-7	NA	CASSYACSLTGAISYEQYF
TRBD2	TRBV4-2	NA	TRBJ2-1	TGTGCCAGCAGCCAAGGACCAGCGGGAGGCCCCAGCTCCTACAATGAGCAGTTCTTC	CASSQGPAGGPSSYNEQFF
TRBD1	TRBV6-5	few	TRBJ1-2	TGTGCCAGCAGTTCCCACAGGGGCTATGGCTACACCTTC	CASSSHRGYGYTF
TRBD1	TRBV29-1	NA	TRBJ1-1	TGCAGCGGCAAAACAGGGGGCATAGAGAACACTGAAGCTTTCTTT	CSGKTGGIENTEAFF
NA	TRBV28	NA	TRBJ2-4	TGTGCCAGCAAGGTCCCACTAAAGGCCATTCAGTACTTC	CASKVPLKAIQYF
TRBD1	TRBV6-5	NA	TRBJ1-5	TGTGCCAGCAGTTACAGACAGGGAAATCAGCCCCAGCATTTT	CASSYRQGNQPQHF
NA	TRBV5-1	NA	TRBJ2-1	TGCGCCAGCAGACAGGATCAAGGGCGCTACAATGAGCAGTTCTTC	CASRQDQGRYNEQFF
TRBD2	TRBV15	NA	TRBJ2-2	TGTGCCACCAGCAGAGCGGGACTAGCAAGCGGGGAGCTGTTTTTT	CATSRAGLASGELFF
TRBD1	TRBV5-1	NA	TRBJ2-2	TGCGCCAGCAGCTTAACGAGCGACAGGGGCACCGGGGAGCTGTTTTTT	CASSLTSDRGTGELFF
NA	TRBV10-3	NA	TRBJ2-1	TGTGCCATCAGTGAGTCTGGGGCTCGGGACAATGAGCAGTTCTTC	CAISESGARDNEQFF
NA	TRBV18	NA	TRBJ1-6	TGTGCCAGCTCACCATCTCAACGGGGGGCCAATTCACCCCTCCACTTT	CASSPSQRGANSPLHF
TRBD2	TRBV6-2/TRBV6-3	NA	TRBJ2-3	TGTGCCAGCAGTCTAGCGGGAGGCGGGAATACGCAGTATTTT	CASSLAGGGNTQYF
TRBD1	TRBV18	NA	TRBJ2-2	TGTGCCAGCTCACCACGGACAGGGAGAAATACCGGGGAGCTGTTTTTT	CASSPRTGRNTGELFF
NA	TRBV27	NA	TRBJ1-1	TGTGCCAGCAGTTTGAAGGCGTTGAGGCCTGAAGCTTTCTTT	CASSLKALRPEAFF